The 16 T cell receptor beta chains below all came from one sample that was sequenced in a study of identical twins (dated by TCRdb to the mid-2010s). Preparation of the library involved 5' RACE. For sequencing, an Illumina HiSeq 2000 was employed. The public reads were reprocessed in TCRdb via fastp at Q25 and MiXCR, keeping in-frame beta chains. Entries are consolidated by CDR3 protein sequence, retaining the most common genes and DNA. This sample lists approximately 280,000 distinct CDR3 sequences; about 8.3% were detected once. The leading ten clones occupy over 2% of the sample. A further study also used this sample, focusing on yellow fever vaccine responses in identical twins.

Sequenced sample: memory (CD45RO+) T cells sorted from blood. Sample cell subset or site, as interpreted from the label and publication: CD45RO+ enriched T cells. Source of these receptors: a woman aged 18-29 years in good health.

In its sample, this clonotype was seen once. CDR3 protein: CASSRGTGGLNIQYF. The CDR3 nucleotides are TGCGCCAGCAGCCGGGGGACAGGGGGCTTGAACATTCAGTACTTC. The chain joins TRBV4-1 to TRBJ2-4; TRBD1 aligns across 12 bases. The germline CDR1 and CDR2 sequences are MGHRA and YSYEKL. There are 15 residues in the CDR3. With 4 bases clipped from V and 7 bases from J, the junction kept 5 bases outside the gene matches.

This clonotype was recorded a few times. In nucleotides, the CDR3 is TGTGCCAGCAGTGAATCGGGGGCCACAGATACGCAGTATTTT. Translation: CASSESGATDTQYF. This chain uses TRBV25-1 with TRBJ2-3, with D perhaps being TRBD1 or TRBD2 (6 bases each). V was cut by 1 base and J by 2 bases, with 7 bases left in between. Germline-derived CDR1 and CDR2 are MGHDK and SYGVNS. The CDR3 sequence is 14 residues long.

This clonotype was found a few times. The V and J genes are TRBV11-2 and TRBJ2-1; D assignment may be TRBD1 or TRBD2 (5 bases each). V lost 5 bases to trimming and J lost 7 bases, with 27 bases between them. The CDR3 runs to 18 residues. CDR1 and CDR2 (germline): SGHAT, FQNNGV. CDR3 nucleotide sequence: TGTGCCAGCAGCCGACCGTCAGGGTGGACCCGTACGGGGAATGAGCAGTTCTTC. Its translation is CASSRPSGWTRTGNEQFF.

This clonotype came up many times. This sequence joins TRBV10-3 and TRBJ1-2; D ambiguous. The CDR3 is 16 amino acids. The V end was cut by 2 bases, the J end by 6 bases, with 19 bases between. The germline gives CDR1 ENHRY, CDR2 SYGVKD. This CDR3 reads CAISERAKAEYNGYTF. CDR3 coding DNA: TGTGCCATCAGTGAGCGGGCCAAGGCGGAATATAATGGCTACACCTTC.

As concerns this clonotype: Mismatch with germline at one junction end may stem from a read error. This chain joins TRBV10-3 and TRBJ2-4, with TRBD1 matching over 7 bases. CDR3 length: 19 residues. Per germline, CDR1 ENHRY and CDR2 SYGVKD. The CDR3 spells CTISLAAISTGWAKNIQYF. CDR3 bases: TGTACCATCAGTTTAGCTGCGATTTCGACAGGGTGGGCCAAAAACATTCAGTACTTC.

V is TRBV7-9 and J is TRBJ2-5; TRBD2 matches 12 bases. V lost 5 bases to trimming and J lost 0 bases; unmatched junction nucleotides: 7. This CDR3 spans 17 amino acids. Germline CDR1 and CDR2: SEHNR and FQNEAQ (reference sequence). The CDR3 DNA reads TGTGCCAGCAGCCCCGGACTAGCGGGGATGTACCAAGAGACCCAGTACTTC. This codes for CASSPGLAGMYQETQYF.

The CDR3 DNA is TGTGCCAGCAAGACAGCTAGGGCCAACGTCCTGACTTTC. It is translated as CASKTARANVLTF. The chain has TRBV2 and TRBJ2-6; D is possibly TRBD1 (5 bases). Between the trimmed V and J ends, which lost 7 bases and 5 bases, there was a span of 9 bases. This CDR3 comprises 13 residues. The germline V gene has CDR1 SNHLY and CDR2 FYNNEI.

J is TRBJ1-5 and V is TRBV7-6; no clear D. CDR3 length: 15 residues. Germline V gene lookup returns CDR1 SGHVS and CDR2 FNYEAQ. Trimming took 1 base from V and 4 from J, leaving 11 bases between them. This chain's CDR3 is CASSLGARENQPQHF. For the CDR3, the DNA is TGTGCCAGCAGCTTAGGGGCCCGGGAAAATCAGCCCCAGCATTTT.

The chain uses TRBV5-5 and TRBJ2-6; TRBD2 matches 8 bases. There are 17 residues in the CDR3. Germline CDR1 is SGHKS and CDR2 is YYEKEE (reference sequence). V shed 4 bases and J 1 base; nucleotides not matched to a gene: 7. This CDR3 reads CASSPGGGISGANVLTF. The CDR3 bases are TGTGCCAGCAGCCCCGGGGGGGGAATATCTGGGGCCAACGTCCTGACTTTC.

This clonotype was counted many times. This sequence joins TRBV10-3 and TRBJ2-6; 7 bases align to TRBD2. The CDR3 runs to 18 residues. Germline CDR1 reads ENHRY; CDR2 reads SYGVKD. V trimming: 2 bases; J trimming: 4 bases; junction bases outside the gene matches: 11. In nucleotides, the CDR3 is TGTGCCATCAGTGAGCCCTTGGGAGGGGCCGTAGGGGCCAACGTCCTGACTTTC. It encodes CAISEPLGGAVGANVLTF.

This clonotype was picked up a small number of times. This chain uses TRBV11-3 with TRBJ2-1, with D tentatively TRBD1 (6 bases). CDR1 and CDR2 (germline): SGHNT, YENEEA. Trimming removed 1 base from V and 15 bases from J, with 13 bases in between. The CDR3 spans 12 residues. As DNA, the CDR3 is TGTGCCAGCAGCTTAGCAGGTGACAGGCGGTTCTTC. Translation: CASSLAGDRRFF.

The V gene is TRBV6-5, the J gene TRBJ1-4; D is uncertain. The germline V and J ends were trimmed by 7 bases and 11 bases, with 14 bases remaining between them. The CDR3 has 12 amino acids. The germline CDR1 and CDR2 sequences are MNHEY and SVGAGI. The CDR3 protein is CASTSPPDKLFF. Written as DNA, the CDR3 is TGTGCCAGCACCTCCCCCCCGGATAAACTGTTTTTT.

Details on this clonotype: Since a much larger clone is just one base distant, this may be a read error. This chain links TRBV28 with TRBJ2-3; TRBD2 aligns across 7 bases. CDR3 length equals 17 residues. CDR1 and CDR2 from the germline V gene are MDHEN and SYDVKM. V lost 6 bases to trimming and J lost 1 base; unmatched junction nucleotides: 13. Written as DNA, the CDR3 is TGTGCCAGCAGCCCTGCGGGAGCGAATGTGGGCACAGATACGCAGTATTTT. Amino acid sequence: CASSPAGANVGTDTQYF. Full variable domain (missing parts from reference TRBV28 and TRBJ2-3): DVKVTQSSRYLVKRTGEKVFLECVQDMDHENMFWYRQDPGLGLRLIYFSYDVKMKEKGDIPEGYSVSREKKERFSLILESASTNQTSMYLCASSPAGANVGTDTQYFGPGTRLTVL.

The sample holds many counts of this clonotype. V gene TRBV5-8 combines with J gene TRBJ2-1, with D tentatively TRBD1 (5 bases). Trimming took off 6 bases at V and 1 base at J, with 14 bases between the two ends. Germline V lookup: CDR1 SGHTS, CDR2 YDEGEE. This CDR3 region has 15 residues. DNA of the CDR3: TGTGCCAGCATCAATACGGACAATTCCTACAATGAGCAGTTCTTC. This gives the protein CASINTDNSYNEQFF.

This clonotype was seen repeatedly, ten times or more. The chain carries TRBV5-6 and TRBJ2-7; TRBD2 matches 12 bases. Germline CDR1 and CDR2: SGHDT and YYEEEE. The CDR3 is 17 residues long. With V trimmed by 3 bases and J by 4 bases, 11 bases remained unmatched. The CDR3 nucleotides are TGTGCCAGCAGCTGGGCCCTTGGGACTAGCGGGCCGTACGAGCAGTACTTC. It translates to CASSWALGTSGPYEQYF.

The chain couples TRBV27 to TRBJ2-5; 10 bases fit TRBD1. The CDR3 is made up of 15 amino acids. V shed 6 bases and J 5 bases; nucleotides not matched to a gene: 9. Per the germline V gene, CDR1 is MNHEY and CDR2 is SMNVEV (reference sequence). CDR3 sequence reads: CASRRKRTGGETQYF. The CDR3 nucleotides are TGTGCCAGCAGGAGGAAGAGGACAGGGGGGGAGACCCAGTACTTC.